This T cell receptor beta chain was sequenced during a study of cytomegalovirus exposure and HLA in healthy donors. As for this clone: The target antigen is unknown.

Primers: 60 Vbeta forward and 13 Jbeta reverse. The table came from immunoSEQ multiplex PCR; TCRdb's copy has only in-frame clones and leaves some out. The sample consists of about 140,000 clones, roughly 79% of them appearing once. Findings and caveats of the study: Most sequenced TCRs were rare (though some public TCRs occurred in many donors). Analyzed later, association rates of TCRs varied across HLA loci, with DRB1 most and HLA-C fewest. The study listed approximately 160 cytomegalovirus-associated TCR beta chains.

The CDR3 spans 16 residues. V was clipped by 3 bases and J by 2 bases, with 17 bases between them. Germline CDR1 and CDR2: SGHTS and YDEGEE. This chain connects TRBV5-8 to TRBJ2-5; TRBD2 might be the D (7 bases). Sequencing used PBMCs. The origin of this receptor is a man aged 25-45 years in good health and CMV-seropositive. CDR3 bases: TGTGCCAGCAGCTGGGGGGGGCGCGTTGGACAAGAGACCCAGTACTTC. Translating it yields CASSWGGRVGQETQYF.